What follows is one TCR beta chain and its context. No antigen is known for it. No quality values exist for individual bases; no much larger clone is one base distant. TCRbeta CDR3 regions were amplified from genomic DNA using the immunoSEQ Assay, a bias-controlled multiplex PCR. On the authors' methods: Within the assay, amplification of reference gene primers was used to estimate how many nucleated cells each sample contained. To quantify the absolute abundance of each unique TCRbeta CDR3 rearrangement, sequence reads were collapsed and filtered. For each sample, productive Simpson clonality was calculated as the square root of Simpson's diversity index across productive rearrangements. In TCRdb, the immuneACCESS table is reduced to in-frame sequences with V and J assigned. These tables do not hold every clone; where another copy was compared, an unresolved V gene accounts for under half, and the others remain unexplained. Clonal size and the V and J genes are those of that table, whereas D and trimming came from the DNA. The sample contains around 140,000 clones, approximately 87% of them found a single time. Clones ranked in the top ten supply less than 2.5% of the sample.

This entry comes from a study of blood T cell repertoires in COVID-19 (dated by TCRdb to 2020 to 2021). In the study overall: Collaborator samples came from the United States, Italy and Spain and covered acute and convalescent phases of COVID-19. The prospective study material was composed of cDNA or gDNA derived from T cells, B-cell-depleted T cells, or PBMCs. Deeply sampled blood TCRbeta repertoires from subjects exposed to, actively infected with, or recovered from COVID-19 were included in the dataset. The repertoires were released in a freely available public database meant as a resource for research on the immune response to SARS-CoV-2. Samples came from the ongoing ImmuneRACE study (first 160 participants) plus 1,254 subjects from 6 global collaborators. Sample metadata almost always included a de-identified subject ID, COVID-19 status, age in years and sex. Where available, HLA class I and class II types were taken from metadata supplied by the sample provider and were not determined by assay-based typing. The paper's findings and limits, for the study overall: Clinical and demographic metadata were provided uncurated, with the amount varying by source and participant.

The CDR3 starts with the cysteine, ends with the phenylalanine, and has 15 residues. Only the CDR3 DNA is retained, 45 bases long and in frame from the first base. From the germline V gene, CDR1 is SGDLS and CDR2 is YYNGEE. V is clipped by 4 bases and J by 2 bases, and the sequence between their germline boundaries is 16 bases long. Collaborating institutions collected whole blood in K2EDTA tubes following their own protocols. Collaborator samples were shipped for TCRbeta analysis as frozen whole blood, isolated PBMCs, or DNA extracted from either sample type. The clonotype originates from a man in his 70s with active COVID-19. In this chain, TRBV9 is recombined with TRBJ2-7, with TRBD2 as a weak D call on 6 bases. Sequencing was carried out using peripheral blood. The CDR3 reads CASSPGRNRPYEQYF. The DNA sequence follows: TGTGCCAGCAGCCCAGGGAGGAATCGACCCTACGAGCAGTACTTC.